These 2 T cell receptor beta chains originate from one sample sequenced in a study of regulatory T cells in long-lasting Graves disease. Researchers made TCR beta libraries by using iRepertoire HTBI primers and running Arm-PCR on CDR3 regions. One entry per CDR3 protein, called by TCRdb with MiXCR from the multiplex PCR reads. The sample has hundreds of thousands of distinct CDR3 sequences, approximately 23% seen once. Time point meaning: persistent/refractory GD, antithyroid drugs over 5 years with positive TRAb. Preparation of the TCR library used RNA extracted from PBMCs. The source material was peripheral blood mononuclear cells (PBMCs), sampled when the disease was refractory, from a patient treated with antithyroid drugs. These receptors were obtained from a female donor with Graves disease.

Details on this clonotype: A much larger clone is a single base away; this may be a read error. V is TRBV6-2 or TRBV6-3 and J is TRBJ1-2; 8 bases are a match to TRBD1. This CDR3 comprises 17 residues. Germline CDR1 reads MNHEY; CDR2 reads SVGEGT. The chain's CDR3 is CASSGQGAPPKDYGYAF. The CDR3 nucleotides read TGTGCCAGCAGCGGACAGGGAGCCCCACCCAAGGACTATGGCTACGCCTTC.

Many counts were recorded for this clonotype. The chain recombines TRBV29-1 with TRBJ2-5, with 8 nucleotides matching TRBD2. The CDR3 consists of 13 residues. Germline V gene lookup returns CDR1 SQVTM and CDR2 ANQGSEA. V lost 6 bases, J lost 2 bases, and 5 bases stayed unmatched. CDR3 region: CSVELAGQETQYF. The CDR3 nucleotides are TGCAGCGTGGAGTTAGCGGGGCAAGAGACCCAGTACTTC. The entire variable domain, with the rest obtained from reference TRBV29-1 and TRBJ2-5, is as follows: SAVISQKPSRDICQRGTSLTIQCQVDSQVTMMFWYRQQPGQSLTLIATANQGSEATYESGFVIDKFPISRPNLTFSTLTVSNMSPEDSSIYLCSVELAGQETQYFGPGTRLLVL.